One sample yielded the 26 T cell receptor beta chains listed below, sequenced in a study of blood T cell repertoires in COVID-19. Profiling relied on immunoSEQ multiplex PCR, and the TCRdb table lists in-frame clones only, not all of them. This table holds more than 90,000 clones, roughly 79% found once. Sequencing was performed on peripheral blood. Receptor source: a woman of 80 years or more with acute or convalescent COVID-19.

The chain is built from TRBV4-3 and TRBJ1-5; D gene ambiguous. CDR1 and CDR2 (germline): LGHNA, YSLEER. Trimming removed 1 base at V and 5 bases at J, with 9 bases between. This CDR3 region has 14 residues. CDR3 DNA sequence: TGCGCCAGCAGCCAAGGGGCCGTGTATCAGCCCCAGCATTTT. It yields the protein CASSQGAVYQPQHF.

The chain uses TRBV7-9 and TRBJ1-1; tentatively, D is TRBD1 (5 bases). From germline, CDR1 is SEHNR and CDR2 FQNEAQ (reference sequence). This CDR3 comprises 13 residues. V was clipped by 1 base and J by 10 bases, with 13 bases between them. CDR3 residues: CASSLESLRGAFF. The CDR3 coding sequence is TGTGCCAGCAGCTTAGAATCCCTAAGGGGAGCTTTCTTT.

J is TRBJ1-6 and V is TRBV7-9; the D gene is possibly TRBD1 (6 bases). The CDR3 runs 16 residues. The V and J ends lost 6 bases and 7 bases respectively, with 19 bases between them. Germline CDR1 is SEHNR and CDR2 is FQNEAQ (reference sequence). CDR3 DNA: TGTGCCAGCAGAGAAGACGGCAGGGGATGGAATTCACCCCTCCACTTT. This sequence encodes CASREDGRGWNSPLHF.

The chain links TRBV5-4 to TRBJ2-3, with 7 nucleotides matching TRBD1. CDR1 and CDR2 from the germline V gene are SGHNT and YYREEE (reference sequence). The junction had 9 bases not matched to a gene; V was cut back by 3 bases and J by 2 bases. The CDR3 extends over 16 amino acids. The CDR3 DNA follows: TGTGCCAGCAGCTCCTCTAAGACAGGGTCCACAGATACGCAGTATTTT. Translation gives CASSSSKTGSTDTQYF.

V and J are TRBV5-5 and TRBJ1-2, with 7 nucleotides matching TRBD1. The trim removed 3 bases at V and 4 bases at J, leaving 3 bases unmatched. The CDR3 runs to 13 residues. Germline loops: CDR1 SGHKS, CDR2 YYEKEE (reference sequence). The CDR3 sequence is CASSYSGGYGYTF. The DNA of the CDR3 is TGTGCCAGCAGCTATTCAGGGGGCTATGGCTACACCTTC.

As concerns this clone: The same CDR3 can be traced to other DNA sequences in this sample. This rearrangement joins TRBV27 to TRBJ1-4, with D hard to call. Trimming left V 5 bases short and J 0 bases short, with 4 bases between. The germline gives CDR1 MNHEY, CDR2 SMNVEV (reference sequence). The CDR3 length is 13 residues. CDR3 sequence: CASSTATNEKLFF. Written as DNA, the CDR3 is TGTGCCAGCAGTACAGCAACTAATGAAAAACTGTTTTTT.

For the CDR3, the DNA is TGTGCCAGCAGCTTTCTAGCGGGGGGGCCGGGTCACGAGCAGTACTTC. This translates into CASSFLAGGPGHEQYF. The chain is built from TRBV7-9 and TRBJ2-7; TRBD2 aligns across 12 bases. J was trimmed by 5 bases and V by 3 bases; bases with no gene match: 8. Germline-derived CDR1 and CDR2 are SEHNR and FQNEAQ (reference sequence). This CDR3 is built from 16 residues.

The V call is TRBV5-4, the J call TRBJ2-1; 10 bases align to TRBD1. CDR3 size: 15 residues. The V segment lost 4 bases and the J segment 6 bases; nucleotides outside the gene matches: 7. CDR1 is SGHNT, CDR2 YYREEE, per germline (reference sequence). The DNA of the CDR3 is TGTGCCAGCAGCCCAGACAGGGGGCACAGCAATGAGCAGTTCTTC. It translates to CASSPDRGHSNEQFF.

The chain links TRBV6-2 or TRBV6-3 to TRBJ2-5, with D possibly being TRBD2 (6 bases). V lost 4 bases to trimming and J lost 4 bases, with 16 bases between them. Germline CDR1 MNHEY, CDR2 SVGEGT. This CDR3 has 15 residues. CDR3 region: CASSSGGVGRETQYF. The CDR3 coding sequence is TGTGCCAGCAGTTCCGGCGGGGTGGGACGAGAGACCCAGTACTTC.

This chain connects TRBV10-3 to TRBJ2-7, with TRBD1 matching over 10 bases. V trimming: 7 bases; J trimming: 3 bases; junction bases outside the gene matches: 3. Per germline, CDR1 ENHRY and CDR2 SYGVKD. The CDR3 runs 13 residues. The CDR3 loop is CAITRTGGYEQYF. The DNA of the CDR3 is TGTGCCATCACCCGGACAGGGGGCTACGAGCAGTACTTC.

This clone was recorded only once. The rearrangement links TRBV14 to TRBJ2-1; maybe TRBD2 (6 bases). Germline V gene data show CDR1 as SGHDN and CDR2 as FVKESK. The CDR3 runs to 15 residues. The V and J ends lost 2 bases and 0 bases respectively, with 8 bases between them. CDR3 in DNA: TGTGCCAGCAGCCAAAACGGGGGCTCCTACAATGAGCAGTTCTTC. Protein: CASSQNGGSYNEQFF. The whole variable domain, filled in from reference TRBV14 and TRBJ2-1, reads EAGVTQFPSHSVIEKGQTVTLRCDPISGHDNLYWYRRVMGKEIKFLLHFVKESKQDESGMPNNRFLAERTGGTYSTLKVQPAELEDSGVYFCASSQNGGSYNEQFFGPGTRLTVL.

This clone was counted a few times. The chain employs TRBV6-5 and TRBJ1-1, with 10 bases fitting TRBD1. V shed 4 bases and J 1 base; nucleotides not matched to a gene: 3. CDR1 is MNHEY, CDR2 SVGAGI, per germline. The CDR3 loop spans 15 amino acids. CDR3 sequence reads: CASSSGQGTNTEAFF. CDR3 in DNA: TGTGCCAGCAGTTCGGGACAGGGGACGAACACTGAAGCTTTCTTT.

This sequence joins TRBV18 and TRBJ1-4; D is unresolved. The germline gives CDR1 KGHSH, CDR2 LQKENI. This CDR3 contains 14 residues. The V gene lost 2 bases and the J gene lost 8 bases, with 12 bases spanning the gap. In DNA form, the CDR3 reads TGTGCCAGCTCACCAGGTGGACTCATCGAAAAACTGTTTTTT. Its protein is CASSPGGLIEKLFF.

This chain links TRBV7-9 with TRBJ2-7; TRBD2 aligns across 7 bases. This CDR3 comprises 16 residues. Per the germline V gene, CDR1 is SEHNR and CDR2 is FQNEAQ (reference sequence). The V and J ends lost 5 bases and 2 bases, in that order; junction bases with no gene match: 12. DNA of the CDR3: TGTGCCAGCAGCCCCAACATGGCGGGGGTCACCTACGAGCAGTACTTC. This encodes CASSPNMAGVTYEQYF.

There are a few counts of this clone. The genes are TRBV28 and TRBJ1-2; D perhaps matches TRBD1 (5 bases). CDR1 and CDR2 (germline): MDHEN, SYDVKM. Trimming shortened V by 7 bases and J by 3 bases, and 15 bases separated the two germline ends. The CDR3 loop spans 14 amino acids. The CDR3 loop reads CASIPRGGDYGYTF. For the CDR3, the DNA is TGTGCCAGCATACCCCGGGGGGGGGACTATGGCTACACCTTC.

This clone was seen just once. The chain uses TRBV14 and TRBJ2-5; D gene uncertain. V lost 1 base and J lost 2, with 2 bases in between. Germline lookup yields CDR1 SGHDN and CDR2 FVKESK. The CDR3 totals 12 residues. The CDR3 DNA sequence: TGTGCCAGCAGCCAAGTACAAGAGACCCAGTACTTC. Its translation: CASSQVQETQYF.

V usage is TRBV10-3 and J usage is TRBJ2-6, with 11 bases identical to TRBD1. With V trimmed by 10 bases and J by 0 bases, 5 bases remained unmatched. The CDR3 spans 16 residues. Germline loops: CDR1 ENHRY, CDR2 SYGVKD. The CDR3: CATGTGGNSGANVLTF. CDR3 DNA sequence: TGTGCCACTGGGACAGGGGGAAACTCTGGGGCCAACGTCCTGACTTTC.

In DNA, the CDR3 is TGTGCCAGCAGCCAAGTGGCGGGGGGCAAAGGGACCGGGGAGCTGTTTTTT. Translated, it gives CASSQVAGGKGTGELFF. The chain uses TRBV3-1 (or the pseudogene TRBV3-2) and TRBJ2-2; 8 bases match TRBD2. This CDR3 is built from 17 residues. J was trimmed by 5 bases and V by 1 base; bases with no gene match: 9. Germline V gives CDR1 LGHDT, CDR2 YNNKEL (reference sequence).

This sequence joins TRBV6-1 and TRBJ1-2; a weak D match, TRBD1 (6 bases). The V end lost 3 bases, the J end lost 5 bases, and 13 bases lay between the germline ends. Per the germline V gene, CDR1 is MNHNS and CDR2 is SASEGT. This CDR3 region has 14 residues. The CDR3 protein is CASSEARGAYGYTF. In DNA form, the CDR3 reads TGTGCCAGCAGTGAGGCCCGGGGGGCTTATGGCTACACCTTC.

This sequence joins TRBV29-1 and TRBJ2-7; 7 bases are a match to TRBD1. There are 12 residues in the CDR3. The germline CDR1 and CDR2 sequences are SQVTM and ANQGSEA. V trimming: 6 bases; J trimming: 5 bases; junction bases outside the gene matches: 7. The CDR3, as DNA: TGCAGCGTAAGGGACAGTTCCGACGAGCAGTACTTC. Translation: CSVRDSSDEQYF.

The chain combines TRBV18 with TRBJ1-1; no clear D. The V gene lost 2 bases and the J gene lost 3 bases, with 10 bases spanning the gap. Germline CDR1 KGHSH, CDR2 LQKENI. The CDR3 has 14 amino acids. CDR3 in DNA: TGTGCCAGCTCACCAGGCACAACCCACACTGAAGCTTTCTTT. It is translated as CASSPGTTHTEAFF.

The CDR3 sequence: CASSGPRGTEAFF. DNA of the CDR3: TGTGCCAGCAGCGGACCAAGGGGCACTGAAGCTTTCTTT. This rearrangement joins TRBV7-8 to TRBJ1-1, with D maybe TRBD1 (5 bases). CDR1 SGHVS and CDR2 FQNEAQ come from the germline V gene. The V gene lost 5 bases and the J gene lost 4 bases, with 11 bases spanning the gap. There are 13 residues in the CDR3.

The genes are TRBV28 and TRBJ1-2; TRBD1 might be the D (6 bases). The V end lost 11 bases, the J end lost 0 bases, and 22 bases lay between the germline ends. Germline loops: CDR1 MDHEN, CDR2 SYDVKM. The CDR3 has 16 residues. CDR3 nucleotide sequence: TGTGCCCGCCCGGTGGGGGGGGGCAGAGCTAACTATGGCTACACCTTC. This gives the protein CARPVGGGRANYGYTF.

V usage is TRBV19 and J usage is TRBJ1-2, with D possibly being TRBD1 (5 bases). V lost 6 bases, J lost 8 bases, and 16 bases lay in between. CDR3 length: 13 residues. From germline, CDR1 is LNHDA and CDR2 SQIVND (reference sequence). The CDR3 DNA follows: TGTGCCAGTAGCCGGAACGGGGGAGGAGGCTACACCTTC. Protein product: CASSRNGGGGYTF.

The chain combines TRBV7-9 with TRBJ2-3; D remains unclear. CDR1 is SEHNR and CDR2 is FQNEAQ in the germline V gene (reference sequence). The CDR3 sequence is 14 residues long. Trimming cost V 0 bases and J 1 base, with 5 bases left between them. In DNA, the CDR3 is TGTGCCAGCAGCTTAGCGACTGGCACAGATACGCAGTATTTT. Its protein is CASSLATGTDTQYF. The full variable domain, its missing parts supplied by reference TRBV7-9 and TRBJ2-3, is DTGVSQNPRHKITKRGQNVTFRCDPISEHNRLYWYRQTLGQGPEFLTYFQNEAQLEKSRLLSDRFSAERPKGSFSTLEIQRTEQGDSAMYLCASSLATGTDTQYFGPGTRLTVL.

The chain recombines TRBV30 with TRBJ1-3; 7 bases agree with TRBD1. The CDR3 is made up of 14 amino acids. The V gene's germline CDR1 is GTSNPN and CDR2 SVGIG (reference sequence). V lost 5 bases and J lost 4; bases outside the gene matches: 8. DNA for the CDR3: TGTGCCTGGTCCGACAGGGCCCGAGGAAACACCATATATTTT. It translates to CAWSDRARGNTIYF.